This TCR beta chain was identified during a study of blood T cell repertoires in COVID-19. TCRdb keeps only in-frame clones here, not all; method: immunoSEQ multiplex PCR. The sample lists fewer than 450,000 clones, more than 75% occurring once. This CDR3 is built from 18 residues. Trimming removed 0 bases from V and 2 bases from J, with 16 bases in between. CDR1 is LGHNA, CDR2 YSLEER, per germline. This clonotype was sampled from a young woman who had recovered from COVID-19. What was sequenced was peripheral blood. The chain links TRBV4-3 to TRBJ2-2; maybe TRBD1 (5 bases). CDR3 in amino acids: CASSQEITGPLNTGELFF. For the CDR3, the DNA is TGCGCCAGCAGCCAAGAGATCACAGGTCCTTTAAACACCGGGGAGCTGTTTTTT.